The source of this T cell receptor beta chain is a study of shared clonotypes between healthy human individuals. At a deep level, the assay was run. Assay used: immunoSEQ multiplex PCR; TCRdb lists only in-frame clones, some missing. This sample carries about 2,500,000 clones, around nine tenths of them seen once, and the ten largest clones take around 0.15%. CDR1 is LNHDA and CDR2 is SQIVND in the germline V gene (reference sequence). There are 13 residues in the CDR3. Trimming cost V 5 bases and J 7 bases, with 12 bases left between them. CD4+ cells yielded CD45RA+ naive and CD45RA-negative memory subsets.

The sequence was collected from a man between 18 and 29 years old in good health. Source material: naive CD4+ T cells sorted from blood. As to subset: CD45RA+ positively selected. The genes are TRBV19 and TRBJ2-1; tentative D call: TRBD2 (5 bases). CDR3 sequence: CASSERERNEQFF. The DNA for the CDR3 is TGTGCCAGTAGTGAGAGGGAGCGGAATGAGCAGTTCTTC.